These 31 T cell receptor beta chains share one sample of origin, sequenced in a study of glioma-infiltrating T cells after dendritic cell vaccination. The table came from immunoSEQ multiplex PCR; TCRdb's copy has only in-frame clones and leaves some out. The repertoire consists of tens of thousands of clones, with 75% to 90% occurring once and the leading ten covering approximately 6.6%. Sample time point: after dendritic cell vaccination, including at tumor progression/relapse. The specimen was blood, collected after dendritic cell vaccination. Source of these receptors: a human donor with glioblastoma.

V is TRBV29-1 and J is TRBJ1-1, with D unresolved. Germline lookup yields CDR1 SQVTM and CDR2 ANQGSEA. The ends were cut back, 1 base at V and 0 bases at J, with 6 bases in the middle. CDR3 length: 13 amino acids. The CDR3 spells CSVEGRLNTEAFF. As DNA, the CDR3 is TGCAGCGTTGAAGGCAGGCTGAACACTGAAGCTTTCTTT. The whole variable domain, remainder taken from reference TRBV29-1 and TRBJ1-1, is SAVISQKPSRDICQRGTSLTIQCQVDSQVTMMFWYRQQPGQSLTLIATANQGSEATYESGFVIDKFPISRPNLTFSTLTVSNMSPEDSSIYLCSVEGRLNTEAFFGQGTRLTVV.

As DNA, the CDR3 is TGTGCCACCAGCCGCCAAGGAGTTGGCCAGGGTTCACCCCTCCACTTT. This gives the protein CATSRQGVGQGSPLHF. The chain is built from TRBV15 and TRBJ1-6, with D perhaps TRBD1 (5 bases). V lost 5 bases, J lost 9 bases, and 20 bases lay in between. This CDR3 has 16 amino acids. Germline CDR1 is LNHNV and CDR2 is YYDKDF (reference sequence).

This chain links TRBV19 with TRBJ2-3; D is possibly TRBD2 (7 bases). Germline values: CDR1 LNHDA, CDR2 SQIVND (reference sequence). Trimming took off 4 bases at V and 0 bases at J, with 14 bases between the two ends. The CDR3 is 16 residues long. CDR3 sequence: CASSNRDYPSTDTQYF. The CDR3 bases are TGTGCCAGTAGTAACAGGGACTACCCTAGCACAGATACGCAGTATTTT.

CDR3 nucleotide sequence: TGTGCCAGCAGTGGTAGAAACCAAGAGACCCAGTACTTC. This translates into CASSGRNQETQYF. The V gene is TRBV6-1, the J gene TRBJ2-5; D is uncertain. CDR1 is MNHNS and CDR2 is SASEGT in the germline V gene. V was shortened by 4 bases and J by 0 bases, with 6 bases between the two germline ends. The CDR3 has 13 residues.

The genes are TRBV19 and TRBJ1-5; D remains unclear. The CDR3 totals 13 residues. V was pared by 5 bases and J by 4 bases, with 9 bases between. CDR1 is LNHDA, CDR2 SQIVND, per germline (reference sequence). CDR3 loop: CASSLRENQPQHF. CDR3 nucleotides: TGTGCCAGTAGTCTTCGGGAAAATCAGCCCCAGCATTTT. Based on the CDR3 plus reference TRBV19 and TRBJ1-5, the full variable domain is DGGITQSPKYLFRKEGQNVTLSCEQNLNHDAMYWYRQDPGQGLRLIYYSQIVNDFQKGDIAEGYSVSREKKESFPLTVTSAQKNPTAFYLCASSLRENQPQHFGDGTRLSIL.

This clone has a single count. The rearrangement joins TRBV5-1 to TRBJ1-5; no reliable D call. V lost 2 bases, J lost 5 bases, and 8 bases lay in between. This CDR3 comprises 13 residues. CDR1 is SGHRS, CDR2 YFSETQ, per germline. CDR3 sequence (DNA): TGCGCCAGCAGCTTAACAGCGGATCAGCCCCAGCATTTT. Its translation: CASSLTADQPQHF.

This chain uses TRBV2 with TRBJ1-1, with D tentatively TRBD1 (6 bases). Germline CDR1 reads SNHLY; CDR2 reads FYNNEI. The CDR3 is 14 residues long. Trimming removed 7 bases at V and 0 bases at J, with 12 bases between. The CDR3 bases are TGTGCCAGCACCCCGGACAGAGTGAACACTGAAGCTTTCTTT. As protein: CASTPDRVNTEAFF.

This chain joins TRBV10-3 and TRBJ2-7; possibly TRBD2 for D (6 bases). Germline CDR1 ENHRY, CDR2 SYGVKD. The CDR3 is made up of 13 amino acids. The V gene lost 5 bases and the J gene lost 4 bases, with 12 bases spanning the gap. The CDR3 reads CAISSYGGYEQYF. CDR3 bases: TGTGCCATCAGTTCCTATGGGGGGTACGAGCAGTACTTC.

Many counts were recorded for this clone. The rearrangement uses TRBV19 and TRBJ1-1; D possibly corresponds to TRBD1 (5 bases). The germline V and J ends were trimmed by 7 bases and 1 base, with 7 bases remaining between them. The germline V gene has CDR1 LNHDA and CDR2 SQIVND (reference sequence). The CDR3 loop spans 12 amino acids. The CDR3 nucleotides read TGTGCCAGTATCCAGGGGAACACTGAAGCTTTCTTT. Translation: CASIQGNTEAFF.

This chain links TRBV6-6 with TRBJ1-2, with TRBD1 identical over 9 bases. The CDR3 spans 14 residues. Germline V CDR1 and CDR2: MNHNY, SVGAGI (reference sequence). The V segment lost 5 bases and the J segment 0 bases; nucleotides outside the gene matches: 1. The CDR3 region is CASSRDRANYGYTF. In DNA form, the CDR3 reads TGTGCCAGCAGTAGGGACAGGGCTAACTATGGCTACACCTTC.

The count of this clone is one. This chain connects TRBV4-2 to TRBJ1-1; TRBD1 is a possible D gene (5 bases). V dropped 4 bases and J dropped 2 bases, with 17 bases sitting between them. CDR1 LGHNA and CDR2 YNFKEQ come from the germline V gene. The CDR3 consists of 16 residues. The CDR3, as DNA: TGTGCCAGCAGCCTAAGACAGAAGTCACCCAACACTGAAGCTTTCTTT. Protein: CASSLRQKSPNTEAFF.

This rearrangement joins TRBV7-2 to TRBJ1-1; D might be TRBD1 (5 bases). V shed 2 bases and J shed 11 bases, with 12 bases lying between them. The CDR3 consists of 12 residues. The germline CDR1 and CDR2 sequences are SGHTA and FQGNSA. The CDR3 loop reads CASSLSTGEAFF. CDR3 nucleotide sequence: TGTGCCAGCAGCTTATCCACAGGTGAGGCTTTCTTT.

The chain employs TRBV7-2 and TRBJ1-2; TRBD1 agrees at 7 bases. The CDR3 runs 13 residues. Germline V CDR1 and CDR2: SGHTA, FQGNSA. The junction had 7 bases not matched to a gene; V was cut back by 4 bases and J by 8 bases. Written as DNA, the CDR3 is TGTGCCAGCAGCTACAGGGGCGGAAGCGGCTACACCTTC. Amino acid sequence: CASSYRGGSGYTF.

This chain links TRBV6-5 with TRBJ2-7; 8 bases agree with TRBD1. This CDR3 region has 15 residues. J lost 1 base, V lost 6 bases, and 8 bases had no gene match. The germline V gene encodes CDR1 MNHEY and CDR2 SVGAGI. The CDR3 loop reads CASSPDRGASYEQYF. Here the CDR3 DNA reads TGTGCCAGCAGCCCTGACAGGGGTGCATCCTACGAGCAGTACTTC.

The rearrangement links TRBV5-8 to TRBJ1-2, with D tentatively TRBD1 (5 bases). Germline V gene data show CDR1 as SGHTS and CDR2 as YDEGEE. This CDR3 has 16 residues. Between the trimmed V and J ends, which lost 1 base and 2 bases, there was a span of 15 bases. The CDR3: CASSLYSQGLNYGYTF. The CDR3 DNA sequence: TGTGCCAGCAGCTTGTATTCGCAGGGACTAAACTATGGCTACACCTTC.

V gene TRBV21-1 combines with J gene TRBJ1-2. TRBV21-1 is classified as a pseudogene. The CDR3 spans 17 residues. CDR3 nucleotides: TGTGCCAGCAGTGGTGTTCGAGGTTTCATAGCTAACTATGGCTACACCTTC. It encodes CASSGVRGFIANYGYTF.

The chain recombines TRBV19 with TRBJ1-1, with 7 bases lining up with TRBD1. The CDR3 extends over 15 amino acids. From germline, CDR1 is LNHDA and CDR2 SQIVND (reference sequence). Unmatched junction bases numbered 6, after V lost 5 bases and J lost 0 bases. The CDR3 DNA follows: TGTGCCAGTAGTCCCGACAGGGCTTTGAACACTGAAGCTTTCTTT. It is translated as CASSPDRALNTEAFF.

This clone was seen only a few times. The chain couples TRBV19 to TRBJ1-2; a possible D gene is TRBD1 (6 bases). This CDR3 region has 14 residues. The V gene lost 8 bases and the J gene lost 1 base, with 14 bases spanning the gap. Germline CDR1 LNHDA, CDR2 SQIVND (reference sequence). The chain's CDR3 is CASADSSFNYGYTF. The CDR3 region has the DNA TGTGCCAGTGCGGACAGCTCCTTTAACTATGGCTACACCTTC.

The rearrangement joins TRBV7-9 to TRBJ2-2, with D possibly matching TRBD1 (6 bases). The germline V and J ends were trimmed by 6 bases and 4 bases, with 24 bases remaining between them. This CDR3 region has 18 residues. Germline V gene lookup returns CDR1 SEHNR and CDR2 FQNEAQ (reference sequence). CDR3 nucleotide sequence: TGTGCCAGCAGTCGTCCCCGGGACACCTCCAGGTCCACCGGGGAGCTGTTTTTT. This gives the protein CASSRPRDTSRSTGELFF.

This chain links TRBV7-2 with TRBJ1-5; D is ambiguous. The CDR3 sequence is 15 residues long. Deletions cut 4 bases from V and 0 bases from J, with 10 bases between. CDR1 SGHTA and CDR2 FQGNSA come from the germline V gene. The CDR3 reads CASSSRSISNQPQHF. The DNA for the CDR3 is TGTGCCAGCAGCTCTCGGAGCATTAGCAATCAGCCCCAGCATTTT.

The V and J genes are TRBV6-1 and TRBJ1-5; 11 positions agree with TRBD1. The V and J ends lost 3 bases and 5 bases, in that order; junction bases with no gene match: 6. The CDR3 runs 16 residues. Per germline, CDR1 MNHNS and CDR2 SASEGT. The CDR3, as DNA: TGTGCCAGCAGTGAGCCGGGACAGGGGGATGATCAGCCCCAGCATTTT. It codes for CASSEPGQGDDQPQHF.

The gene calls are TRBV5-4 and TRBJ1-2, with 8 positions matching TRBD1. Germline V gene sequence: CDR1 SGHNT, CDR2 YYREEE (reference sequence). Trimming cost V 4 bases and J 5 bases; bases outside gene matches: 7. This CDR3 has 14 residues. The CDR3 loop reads CASSQPDREYGYTF. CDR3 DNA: TGTGCCAGCAGCCAACCGGACAGGGAGTATGGCTACACCTTC.

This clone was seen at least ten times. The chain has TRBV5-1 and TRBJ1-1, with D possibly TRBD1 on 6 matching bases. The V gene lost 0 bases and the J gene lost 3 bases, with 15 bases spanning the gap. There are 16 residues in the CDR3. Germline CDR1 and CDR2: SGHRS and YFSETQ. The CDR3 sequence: CASSLGQADGDTEAFF. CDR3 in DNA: TGCGCCAGCAGCTTGGGACAGGCGGATGGGGACACTGAAGCTTTCTTT.

The CDR3 nucleotides read TGCGCCAGCAGCAACGAACAGGGGGCAGGGTCACCCCTCCACTTT. It specifies CASSNEQGAGSPLHF. The chain has TRBV5-1 and TRBJ1-6, with 9 bases aligning to TRBD1. Trimming at V came to 4 bases and at J to 10 bases, leaving 9 bases not matched to a gene. Germline CDR1 reads SGHRS; CDR2 reads YFSETQ. The CDR3 has 15 residues.

CDR3 sequence reads: CASSTNREPHGHEAFF. DNA of the CDR3: TGTGCCAGTAGTACAAACCGGGAGCCCCACGGCCATGAAGCTTTCTTT. The rearrangement links TRBV19 to TRBJ1-1; D not certain. The CDR3 has 16 residues. V was cut by 4 bases and J by 7 bases, with 22 bases left in between. Per the germline V gene, CDR1 is LNHDA and CDR2 is SQIVND (reference sequence).

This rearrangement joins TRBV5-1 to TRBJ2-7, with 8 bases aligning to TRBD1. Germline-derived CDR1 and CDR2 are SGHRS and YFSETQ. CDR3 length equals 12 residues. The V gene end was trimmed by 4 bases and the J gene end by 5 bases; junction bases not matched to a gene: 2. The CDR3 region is CASSMDRDEQYF. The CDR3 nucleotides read TGCGCCAGCAGCATGGACAGGGACGAGCAGTACTTC.

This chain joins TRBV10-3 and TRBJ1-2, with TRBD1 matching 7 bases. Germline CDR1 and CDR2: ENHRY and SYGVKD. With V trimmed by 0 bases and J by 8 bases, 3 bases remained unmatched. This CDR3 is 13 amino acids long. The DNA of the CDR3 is TGTGCCATCAGTGAGTCGTGGGACAGAGGCTACACCTTC. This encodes CAISESWDRGYTF.

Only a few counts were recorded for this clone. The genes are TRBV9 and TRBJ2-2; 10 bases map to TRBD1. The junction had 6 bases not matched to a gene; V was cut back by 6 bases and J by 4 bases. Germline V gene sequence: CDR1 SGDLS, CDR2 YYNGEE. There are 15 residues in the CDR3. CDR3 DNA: TGTGCCAGCACCAAGGGACAGGGGCTCACCGGGGAGCTGTTTTTT. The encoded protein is CASTKGQGLTGELFF. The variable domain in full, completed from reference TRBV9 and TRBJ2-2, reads DSGVTQTPKHLITATGQRVTLRCSPRSGDLSVYWYQQSLDQGLQFLIQYYNGEERAKGNILERFSAQQFPDLHSELNLSSLELGDSALYFCASTKGQGLTGELFFGEGSRLTVL.

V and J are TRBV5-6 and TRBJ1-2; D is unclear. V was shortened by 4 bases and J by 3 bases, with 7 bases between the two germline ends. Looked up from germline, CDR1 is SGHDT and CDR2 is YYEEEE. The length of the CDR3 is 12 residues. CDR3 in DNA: TGTGCCAGCAGCGCGAGGGACTATGGCTACACCTTC. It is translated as CASSARDYGYTF.

The CDR3 DNA reads as TGTGCCAGCAGCTTAGGTTCGTCTGGGGCCAACGTCCTGACTTTC. Translating it yields CASSLGSSGANVLTF. The rearrangement links TRBV7-2 to TRBJ2-6; no clear D gene. CDR3 size: 15 residues. Trimming took off 1 base at V and 1 base at J, with 5 bases between the two ends. Germline lookup yields CDR1 SGHTA and CDR2 FQGNSA.

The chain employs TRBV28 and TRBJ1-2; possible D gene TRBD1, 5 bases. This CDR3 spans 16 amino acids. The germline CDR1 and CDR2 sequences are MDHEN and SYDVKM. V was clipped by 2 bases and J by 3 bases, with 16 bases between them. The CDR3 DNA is TGTGCCAGCAGTTTACCTAGACCCAGGGAGGACTATGGCTACACCTTC. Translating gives CASSLPRPREDYGYTF.